This TCR beta chain came from a study of Ad26.COV2.S vaccination and SARS-CoV-2 variants. Treatment meaning: over 15 received Ad26.COV2.S at low or high dose, single or two shots; several received placebo; per-sample allocation not given. Material that was analyzed had been drawn on day 63 after the first vaccine or placebo injection. Here immunoSEQ multiplex PCR was the method, and the copy in TCRdb shows in-frame clones only, minus some. The sample yields some 340,000 clones, 86% seen once. The CDR3 is 15 residues long. CDR1 is MNHEY, CDR2 SVGEGT, per germline. Trimming removed 4 bases from V and 6 bases from J, with 15 bases in between.

The clonotype originates from a person aged 18-60 years who received the Ad26.COV2.S COVID-19 vaccine or a placebo. Material: peripheral blood, obtained in a trial of Ad26.COV2.S vaccine versus placebo. The chain employs TRBV6-2 or TRBV6-3 and TRBJ2-2; tentative D call: TRBD2 (5 bases). CDR3 nucleotide sequence: TGTGCCAGCAGTTCACTAGTCCTGTTGCCCGGGGAGCTGTTTTTT. It codes for CASSSLVLLPGELFF.